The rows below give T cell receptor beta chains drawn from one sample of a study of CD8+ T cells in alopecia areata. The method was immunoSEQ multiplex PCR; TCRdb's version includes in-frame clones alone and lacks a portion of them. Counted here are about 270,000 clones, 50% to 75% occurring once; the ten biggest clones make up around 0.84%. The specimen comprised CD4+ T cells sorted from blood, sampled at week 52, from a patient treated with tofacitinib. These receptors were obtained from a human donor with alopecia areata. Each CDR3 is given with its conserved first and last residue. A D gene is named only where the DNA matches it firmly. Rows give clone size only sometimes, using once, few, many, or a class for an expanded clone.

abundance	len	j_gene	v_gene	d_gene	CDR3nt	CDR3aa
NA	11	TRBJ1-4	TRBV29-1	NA	TGCAGCGTGGGGGCGGAAGAAAAACTGTTTTTT	CSVGAEEKLFF
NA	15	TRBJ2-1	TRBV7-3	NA	TGTGCCAGCAGCAGGGCACGGGCAGGCTACAATGAGCAGTTCTTC	CASSRARAGYNEQFF
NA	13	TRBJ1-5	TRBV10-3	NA	TGTGCCATCAGTGAATCCCACAATCAGCCCCAGCATTTT	CAISESHNQPQHF
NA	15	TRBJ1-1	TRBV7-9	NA	TGTGCCAGCAGCTTAACGGACAGAGCCCTTAATGAAGCTTTCTTT	CASSLTDRALNEAFF
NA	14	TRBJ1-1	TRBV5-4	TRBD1	TGTGCCAGCAGCATAACAGGGGCAGACACTGAAGCTTTCTTT	CASSITGADTEAFF
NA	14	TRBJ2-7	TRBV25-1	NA	TGTGCCAGCAGTGAATCTGGGGGGCTCTACGAGCAGTACTTC	CASSESGGLYEQYF
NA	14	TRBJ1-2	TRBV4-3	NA	TGCGCCAGCAGCCAAGATATGGGTGTCTATGGCTACACCTTC	CASSQDMGVYGYTF
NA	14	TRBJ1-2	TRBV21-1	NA	TGTGCCAGCACAAACAGATCAACTAACTATGGCTACACCTTC	CASTNRSTNYGYTF
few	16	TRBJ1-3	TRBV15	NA	TGTGCCACCAGCAGAGATACGACAATCTCTGGAAACACCATATATTTT	CATSRDTTISGNTIYF
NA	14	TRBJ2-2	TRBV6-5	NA	TGTGCCAGCACCCCGGACTGGAACACCGGGGAGCTGTTTTTT	CASTPDWNTGELFF
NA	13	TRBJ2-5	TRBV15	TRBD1	TGTGCCACCAGCAGAGCAGGGGGAGAGACCCAGTACTTC	CATSRAGGETQYF
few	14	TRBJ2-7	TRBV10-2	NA	TGCGCCAGCAGTGCTAATCGGATCTCCTACGAGCAGTACTTC	CASSANRISYEQYF
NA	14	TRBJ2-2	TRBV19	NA	TGTGCCAGTAGTATCTCGGCAGAAACCGGGGAGCTGTTTTTT	CASSISAETGELFF
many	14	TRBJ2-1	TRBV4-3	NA	TGCGCCAGCAGCCAAGATCTAGTCAGGGGCGAGCAGTTCTTC	CASSQDLVRGEQFF
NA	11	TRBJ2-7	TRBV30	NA	TGTGCCTGGAGTAGGGTAGGGGAGCAGTACTTC	CAWSRVGEQYF